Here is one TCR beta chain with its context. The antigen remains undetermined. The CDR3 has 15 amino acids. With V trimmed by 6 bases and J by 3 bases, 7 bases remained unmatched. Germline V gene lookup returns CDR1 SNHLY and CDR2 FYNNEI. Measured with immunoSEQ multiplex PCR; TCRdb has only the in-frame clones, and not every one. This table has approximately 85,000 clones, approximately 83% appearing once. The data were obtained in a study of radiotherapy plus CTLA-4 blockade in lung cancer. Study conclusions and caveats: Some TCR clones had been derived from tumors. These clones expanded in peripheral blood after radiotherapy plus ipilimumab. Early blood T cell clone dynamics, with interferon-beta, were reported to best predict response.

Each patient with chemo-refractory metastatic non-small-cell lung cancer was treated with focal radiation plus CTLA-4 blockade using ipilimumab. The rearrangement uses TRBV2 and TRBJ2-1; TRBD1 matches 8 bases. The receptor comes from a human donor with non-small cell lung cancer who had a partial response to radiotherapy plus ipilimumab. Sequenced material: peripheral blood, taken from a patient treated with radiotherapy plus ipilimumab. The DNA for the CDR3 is TGTGCCAGCAGGATAGGGACAGGCGACTACAATGAGCAGTTCTTC. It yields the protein CASRIGTGDYNEQFF.